A selection of T cell receptor beta chains follows, all from one sample in a study of naive and memory T cell subsets. TCRdb fed the UMI-ligation and nested PCR reads into MiXCR, producing one record per CDR3 protein. Of about 140,000 distinct CDR3 sequences listed, about 20% are singletons. Input material: naive CD8+ T cells from blood. These receptors were obtained from a human donor in good health. Both conserved end residues are part of each CDR3. A D gene is named only where the DNA matches it firmly. Clone size, where shown, is once, few, many, or a class for clones that have expanded.

- TRBJ2-1 TRBV3-1 - TGTGCCAGCAGCCAAGCTAGTAGTAACTACAATGAGCAGTTCTTC CASSQASSNYNEQFF
- TRBJ2-5 TRBV11-2 - TGTGCCAGCAGCTTTATTTCCGGGACTGCAGTTGGTGAGACCCAGTACTTC CASSFISGTAVGETQYF
- TRBJ1-4 TRBV5-1 - TGCGCCAGCAGCGAGTTTTCAACTAATGAAAAACTGTTTTTT CASSEFSTNEKLFF
- TRBJ2-4 TRBV6-5 few TGTGCCAGCAGTAAAAATGTAGCCGTGGACATTCAGTACTTC CASSKNVAVDIQYF
TRBD2 TRBJ2-1 TRBV28 few TGTGCCAGCAGTTTTCTAGCGGCATACAATGAGCAGTTCTTC CASSFLAAYNEQFF
- TRBJ1-4 TRBV16 few TGTGCCAGCAGCCAATCATCCGCTAATGAAAAACTGTTTTTT CASSQSSANEKLFF
TRBD1 TRBJ2-7 TRBV27 few TGTGCCAGCAGTTTCACGACAGGGGGTCCCTACGAGCAGTACTTC CASSFTTGGPYEQYF
- TRBJ2-1 TRBV5-5 few TGTGCCAGCAGCTTGACCCGGCAGGCAGAGGATGAGCAGTTCTTC CASSLTRQAEDEQFF
- TRBJ2-1 TRBV7-2 - TGTGCCAGCAGCTTATTTACAGGGTTGAATGAGCAGTTCTTC CASSLFTGLNEQFF
TRBD2 TRBJ2-1 TRBV20-1 few TGCAGTGCTAGAATGGATGGCGGGAGGTACAATGAGCAGTTCTTC CSARMDGGRYNEQFF
- TRBJ1-6 TRBV27 many TGTGCCAGCAGTTTGTTAAGCTCCTATAATTCACCCCTCCACTTT CASSLLSSYNSPLHF
TRBD1 TRBJ1-3 TRBV29-1 - TGCAGCGTTGAAGGGGACAGGGAATCAGGATCTGGAAACACCATATATTTT CSVEGDRESGSGNTIYF
- TRBJ2-4 TRBV12-3/TRBV12-4 - TGTGCCAGCAGTTTAGCAGTGGGTAGGGCCAAAAACATTCAGTACTTC CASSLAVGRAKNIQYF
- TRBJ2-1 TRBV19 many TGTGCCAGTAGTATAGCTGGGGGATCCTACAATGAGCAGTTCTTC CASSIAGGSYNEQFF
- TRBJ2-1 TRBV4-2 - TGTGCCAGCAGCCAAGATGGGCGGAGGCAGTTCTTC CASSQDGRRQFF
TRBD2 TRBJ2-1 TRBV28 few TGTGCCAGCGGACTAGCGGGGACCTACAATGAGCAGTTCTTC CASGLAGTYNEQFF
TRBD2 TRBJ2-1 TRBV20-1 - TGCAGTGCTAGTGAACTAGCGGGAGGGCCGAATGAGCAGTTCTTC CSASELAGGPNEQFF
- TRBJ2-7 TRBV10-3 few TGTGCCATCAGTGGCGACAGGTACCCCTACGAGCAGTACTTC CAISGDRYPYEQYF
- TRBJ2-1 TRBV2 - TGTGCCGGCAGTGAGGGGAGTAGTTTTGGTAACAATGAGCAGTTCTTC CAGSEGSSFGNNEQFF
- TRBJ2-1 TRBV19 - TGTGCCAGTACAAGACCGGGACACCTTTCGGGCAATGAGCAGTTCTTC CASTRPGHLSGNEQFF
TRBD2 TRBJ2-3 TRBV27 - TGTGCCAGCAGTTCAAAGGGACTAGTCCTAAGACACACAGATACGCAGTATTTT CASSSKGLVLRHTDTQYF
- TRBJ1-5 TRBV27 few TGTGCCAGCAGCCCAACAGGGTTCGATCAGCCCCAGCATTTT CASSPTGFDQPQHF
- TRBJ2-1 TRBV7-9 few TGTGCCAGCAGCTCCAACGCGGGGATGGGGGATGAGCAGTTCTTC CASSSNAGMGDEQFF